The 4 T cell receptor beta chains below come from one sample, sequenced in a study of cytomegalovirus exposure and HLA in healthy donors. PCR was performed using 60 Vbeta and 13 Jbeta primers. TCRdb's copy holds only in-frame clones and misses some; the assay was immunoSEQ multiplex PCR. The sample holds 150,000 to 200,000 clones, approximately 79% seen once. The specimen sequenced was PBMCs. These receptors were collected from a man in his fifties in good health and CMV-seropositive.

The CDR3 reads CASSLIRGGPDTEAFF. Here the CDR3 DNA reads TGCGCCAGCAGCTTGATTCGGGGGGGACCGGACACTGAAGCTTTCTTT. The V gene is TRBV5-1, the J gene TRBJ1-1; D possibly corresponds to TRBD1 (5 bases). The V end lost 1 base, the J end lost 3 bases, and 16 bases lay between the germline ends. The CDR3 consists of 16 residues. CDR1 is SGHRS, CDR2 YFSETQ, per germline. Complete variable domain (other parts from reference TRBV5-1 and TRBJ1-1): KAGVTQTPRYLIKTRGQQVTLSCSPISGHRSVSWYQQTPGQGLQFLFEYFSETQRNKGNFPGRFSGRQFSNSRSEMNVSTLELGDSALYLCASSLIRGGPDTEAFFGQGTRLTVV.

This chain uses TRBV4-2 with TRBJ2-1; D ambiguous. CDR3 size: 15 residues. With 0 bases removed from V and 5 bases from J, the gap between germline ends came to 11 bases. Germline V gene sequence: CDR1 LGHNA, CDR2 YNFKEQ. CDR3 nucleotides: TGTGCCAGCAGCCAAGACGCGACTTTTAACAATGAGCAGTTCTTC. It yields the protein CASSQDATFNNEQFF.

The chain links TRBV21-1 to TRBJ1-1; the D call in the table, TRBD1, was not verified against the DNA. TRBV21-1 corresponds to a pseudogene. The length of the CDR3 is 15 residues. The CDR3 coding sequence is TGTGCCAGCAGCAGAGTAGACAGATTGAACACTGAAGCTTTCTTT. Its translation: CASSRVDRLNTEAFF.

This chain uses TRBV5-4 with TRBJ2-2, with 10 bases aligning to TRBD1. CDR1 is SGHNT and CDR2 is YYREEE in the germline V gene (reference sequence). The CDR3 has 15 amino acids. V shed 3 bases, J shed 6 bases, and the junction held 5 bases outside the gene matches. The CDR3 reads CASSSGTGDAGELFF. In nucleotides, the CDR3 is TGTGCCAGCAGCTCCGGGACAGGGGACGCCGGGGAGCTGTTTTTT.